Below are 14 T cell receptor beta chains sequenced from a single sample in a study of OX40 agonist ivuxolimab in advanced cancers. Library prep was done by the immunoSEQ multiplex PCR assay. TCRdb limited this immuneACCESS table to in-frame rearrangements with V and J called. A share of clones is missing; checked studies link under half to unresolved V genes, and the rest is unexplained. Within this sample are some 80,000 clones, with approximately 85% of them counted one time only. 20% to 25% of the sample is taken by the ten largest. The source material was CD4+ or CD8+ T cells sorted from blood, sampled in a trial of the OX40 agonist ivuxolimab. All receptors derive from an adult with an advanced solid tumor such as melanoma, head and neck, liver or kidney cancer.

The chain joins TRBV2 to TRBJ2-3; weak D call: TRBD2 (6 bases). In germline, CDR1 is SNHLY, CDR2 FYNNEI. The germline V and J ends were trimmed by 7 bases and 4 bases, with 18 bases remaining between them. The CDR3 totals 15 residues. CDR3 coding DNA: TGTGCCAGCATCTGGGCCTTAGGAGGGGCAGATACGCAGTATTTT. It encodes CASIWALGGADTQYF.

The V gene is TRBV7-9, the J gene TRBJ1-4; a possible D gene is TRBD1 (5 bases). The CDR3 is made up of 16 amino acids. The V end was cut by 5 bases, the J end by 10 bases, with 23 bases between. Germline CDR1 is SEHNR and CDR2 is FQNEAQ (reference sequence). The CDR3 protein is CASSPSGQASSGKLFF. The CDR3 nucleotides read TGTGCCAGCAGCCCTTCGGGGCAGGCCAGTAGTGGAAAACTGTTTTTT.

This CDR3 is CASSREERLNSPLHF. DNA for the CDR3: TGTGCCAGCAGCCGGGAAGAGCGTCTGAATTCACCCCTCCACTTT. The chain couples TRBV14 to TRBJ1-6; D gene ambiguous. The germline V gene has CDR1 SGHDN and CDR2 FVKESK. The V and J ends lost 4 bases and 7 bases respectively, with 14 bases between them. The CDR3 spans 15 residues.

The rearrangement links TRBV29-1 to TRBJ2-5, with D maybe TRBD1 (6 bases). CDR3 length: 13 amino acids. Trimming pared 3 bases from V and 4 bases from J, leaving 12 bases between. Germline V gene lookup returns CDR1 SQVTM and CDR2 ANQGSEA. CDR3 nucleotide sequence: TGCAGCGTTGATAGGGCAGGGGTAGAGACCCAGTACTTC. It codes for CSVDRAGVETQYF.

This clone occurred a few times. The CDR3 sequence: CASSALGSLYTF. The CDR3 nucleotides are TGTGCCAGTAGTGCGTTGGGCAGCCTCTACACCTTC. V usage is TRBV19 and J usage is TRBJ1-2; D gene uncertain. The V end was cut by 5 bases, the J end by 10 bases, with 14 bases between. Germline V CDR1 and CDR2: LNHDA, SQIVND (reference sequence). This CDR3 comprises 12 residues.

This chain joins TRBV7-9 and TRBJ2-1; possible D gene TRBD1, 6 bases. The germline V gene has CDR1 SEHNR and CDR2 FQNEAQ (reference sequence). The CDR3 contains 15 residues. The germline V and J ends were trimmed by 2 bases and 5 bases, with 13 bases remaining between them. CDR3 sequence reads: CASSLSQGRDNEQFF. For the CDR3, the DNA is TGTGCCAGCAGCTTATCACAGGGAAGGGACAATGAGCAGTTCTTC.

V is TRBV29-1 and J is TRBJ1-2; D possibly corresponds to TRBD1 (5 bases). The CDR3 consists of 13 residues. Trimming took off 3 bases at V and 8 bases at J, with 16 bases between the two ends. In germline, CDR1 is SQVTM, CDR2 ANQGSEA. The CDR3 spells CSVDAGAPAGYTF. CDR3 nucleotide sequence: TGCAGCGTTGACGCCGGGGCGCCTGCCGGCTACACCTTC. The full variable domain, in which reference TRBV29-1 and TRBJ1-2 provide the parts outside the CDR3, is SAVISQKPSRDICQRGTSLTIQCQVDSQVTMMFWYRQQPGQSLTLIATANQGSEATYESGFVIDKFPISRPNLTFSTLTVSNMSPEDSSIYLCSVDAGAPAGYTFGSGTRLTVV.

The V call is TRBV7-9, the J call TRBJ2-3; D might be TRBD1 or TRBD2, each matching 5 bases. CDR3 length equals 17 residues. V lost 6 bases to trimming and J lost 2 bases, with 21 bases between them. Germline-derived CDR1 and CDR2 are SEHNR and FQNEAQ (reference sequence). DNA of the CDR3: TGTGCCAGCAGGACCGGGACGTTAGATCAAACCACAGATACGCAGTATTTT. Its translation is CASRTGTLDQTTDTQYF.

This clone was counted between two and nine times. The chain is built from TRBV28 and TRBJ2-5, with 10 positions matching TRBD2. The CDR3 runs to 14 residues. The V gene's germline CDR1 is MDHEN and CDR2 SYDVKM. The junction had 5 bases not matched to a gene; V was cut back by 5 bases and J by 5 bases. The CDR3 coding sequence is TGTGCCAGCAGTCCGACTAGCGGGTACGAGACCCAGTACTTC. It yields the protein CASSPTSGYETQYF.

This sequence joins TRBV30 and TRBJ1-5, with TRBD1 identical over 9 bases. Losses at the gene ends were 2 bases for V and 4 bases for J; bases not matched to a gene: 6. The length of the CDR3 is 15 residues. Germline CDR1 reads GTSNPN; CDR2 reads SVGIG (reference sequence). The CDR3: CAWSLGTGYNQPQHF. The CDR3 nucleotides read TGTGCCTGGAGTCTCGGGACAGGGTATAATCAGCCCCAGCATTTT.

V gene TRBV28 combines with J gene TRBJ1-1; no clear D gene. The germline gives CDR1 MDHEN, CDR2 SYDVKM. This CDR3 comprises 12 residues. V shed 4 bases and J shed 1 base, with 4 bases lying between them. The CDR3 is CASSYWNTEAFF. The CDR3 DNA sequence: TGTGCCAGCAGTTACTGGAACACTGAAGCTTTCTTT.

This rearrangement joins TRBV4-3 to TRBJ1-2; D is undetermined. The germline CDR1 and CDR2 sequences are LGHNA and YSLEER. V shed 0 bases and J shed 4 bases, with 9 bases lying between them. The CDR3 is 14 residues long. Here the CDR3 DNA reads TGCGCCAGCAGCCAAGAGCGGGTAGGCTATGGCTACACCTTC. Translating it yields CASSQERVGYGYTF.

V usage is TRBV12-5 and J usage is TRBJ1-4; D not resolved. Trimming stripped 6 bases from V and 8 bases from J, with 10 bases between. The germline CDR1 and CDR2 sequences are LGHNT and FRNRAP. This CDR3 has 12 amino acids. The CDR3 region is CASGGREEKLFF. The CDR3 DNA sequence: TGTGCTAGTGGGGGTCGAGAGGAAAAACTGTTTTTT.

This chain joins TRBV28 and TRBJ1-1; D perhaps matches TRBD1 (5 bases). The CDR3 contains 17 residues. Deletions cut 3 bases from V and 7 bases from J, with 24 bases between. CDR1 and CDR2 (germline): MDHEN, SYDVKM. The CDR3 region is CASSFILGTEISDEAFF. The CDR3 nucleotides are TGTGCCAGCAGTTTCATTTTAGGGACGGAAATTTCAGATGAAGCTTTCTTT.